This TCR beta chain was documented in a study of shared clonotypes between healthy human individuals. Findings and caveats of the study: What rarefaction showed was incomplete sorted-subset sequencing despite large depth.

After removal of 8 bases from V and 7 bases from J, the junction contained 4 bases not matched to a gene. The CDR3 has 12 residues. Germline-derived CDR1 and CDR2 are WSHSY and SAAADI. A note on this clone: Antigen specificity is unknown.

Clones were sequenced by immunoSEQ multiplex PCR, and TCRdb holds only the in-frame ones, with some missing. The data contain more than 1.2 million clones, less than 99% of them singletons. V and J are TRBV10-2 and TRBJ2-2; 7 bases fit TRBD1. This clonotype was sampled from a man aged 25-40 years in good health. Sequencing was performed on naive CD4+ T cells sorted from blood. Sample subset: CD45RA+ positively selected. CDR3 nucleotide sequence: TGCGCCAGCTACAGGGGTAGCGGGGAGCTGTTTTTT. This translates into CASYRGSGELFF.